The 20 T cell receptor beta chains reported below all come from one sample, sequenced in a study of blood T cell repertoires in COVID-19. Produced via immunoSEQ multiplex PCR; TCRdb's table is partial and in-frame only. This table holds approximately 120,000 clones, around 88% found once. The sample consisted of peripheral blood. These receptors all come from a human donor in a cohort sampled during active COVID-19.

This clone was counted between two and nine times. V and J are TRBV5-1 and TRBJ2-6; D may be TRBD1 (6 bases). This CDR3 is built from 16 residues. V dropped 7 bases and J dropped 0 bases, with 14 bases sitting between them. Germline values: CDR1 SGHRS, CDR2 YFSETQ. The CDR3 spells CASGIGTSSGANVLTF. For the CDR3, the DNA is TGCGCCAGCGGAATAGGGACATCCTCTGGGGCCAACGTCCTGACTTTC.

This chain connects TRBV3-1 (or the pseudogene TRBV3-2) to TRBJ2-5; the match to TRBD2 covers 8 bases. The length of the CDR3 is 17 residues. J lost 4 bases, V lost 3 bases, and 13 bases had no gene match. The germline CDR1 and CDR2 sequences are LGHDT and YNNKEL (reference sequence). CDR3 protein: CASSHPLAAGLGETQYF. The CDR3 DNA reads TGTGCCAGCAGCCACCCACTAGCGGCAGGGCTGGGAGAGACCCAGTACTTC.

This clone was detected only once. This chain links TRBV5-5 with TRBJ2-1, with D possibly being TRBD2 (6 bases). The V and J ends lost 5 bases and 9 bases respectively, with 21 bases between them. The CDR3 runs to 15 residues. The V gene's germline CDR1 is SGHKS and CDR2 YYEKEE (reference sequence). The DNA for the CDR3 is TGTGCCAGCAGTTACGCGGAGGGCCGAGAGGGTGAGCAGTTCTTC. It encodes CASSYAEGREGEQFF.

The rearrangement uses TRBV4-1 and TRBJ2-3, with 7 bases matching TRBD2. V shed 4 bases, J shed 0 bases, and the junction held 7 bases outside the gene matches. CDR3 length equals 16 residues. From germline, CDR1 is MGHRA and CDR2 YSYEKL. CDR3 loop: CASSLSGGSSTDTQYF. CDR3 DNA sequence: TGCGCCAGCAGCCTCTCGGGGGGTTCTAGCACAGATACGCAGTATTTT.

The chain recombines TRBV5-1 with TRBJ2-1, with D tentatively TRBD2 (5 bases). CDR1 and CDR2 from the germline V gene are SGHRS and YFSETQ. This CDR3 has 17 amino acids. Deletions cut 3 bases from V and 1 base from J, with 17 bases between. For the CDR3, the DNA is TGCGCCAGCAGCTCGCAACCTACTAGATGGTCCTACAATGAGCAGTTCTTC. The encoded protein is CASSSQPTRWSYNEQFF.

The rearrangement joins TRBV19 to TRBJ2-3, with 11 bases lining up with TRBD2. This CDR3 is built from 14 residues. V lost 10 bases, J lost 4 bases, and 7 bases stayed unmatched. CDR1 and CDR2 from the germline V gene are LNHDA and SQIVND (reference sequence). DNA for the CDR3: TGTGCCACCACACCACTAGCGGGAGCAGATACGCAGTATTTT. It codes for CATTPLAGADTQYF. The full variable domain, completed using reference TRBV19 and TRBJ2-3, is DGGITQSPKYLFRKEGQNVTLSCEQNLNHDAMYWYRQDPGQGLRLIYYSQIVNDFQKGDIAEGYSVSREKKESFPLTVTSAQKNPTAFYLCATTPLAGADTQYFGPGTRLTVL.

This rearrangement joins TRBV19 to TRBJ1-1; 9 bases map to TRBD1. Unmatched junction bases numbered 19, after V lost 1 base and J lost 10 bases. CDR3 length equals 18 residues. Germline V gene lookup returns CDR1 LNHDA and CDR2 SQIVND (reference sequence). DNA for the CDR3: TGTGCCAGTAGTATAGGGTTCTACAGAAAACAGGGGGCGGGAAGAGCTTTCTTT. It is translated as CASSIGFYRKQGAGRAFF.

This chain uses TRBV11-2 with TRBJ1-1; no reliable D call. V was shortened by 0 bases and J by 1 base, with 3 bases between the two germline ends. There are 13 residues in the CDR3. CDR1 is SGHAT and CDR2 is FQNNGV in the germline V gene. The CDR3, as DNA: TGTGCCAGCAGCTTAGAACAGAACACTGAAGCTTTCTTT. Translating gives CASSLEQNTEAFF.

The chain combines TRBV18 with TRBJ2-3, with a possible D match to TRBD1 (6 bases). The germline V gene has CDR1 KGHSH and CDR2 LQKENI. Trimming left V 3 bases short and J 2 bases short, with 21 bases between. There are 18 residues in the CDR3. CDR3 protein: CASSPIIQGTFDTDTQYF. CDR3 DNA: TGTGCCAGCTCACCTATTATACAGGGCACCTTCGACACAGATACGCAGTATTTT. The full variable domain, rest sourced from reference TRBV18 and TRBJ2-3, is NAGVMQNPRHLVRRRGQEARLRCSPMKGHSHVYWYRQLPEEGLKFMVYLQKENIIDESGMPKERFSAEFPKEGPSILRIQQVVRGDSAAYFCASSPIIQGTFDTDTQYFGPGTRLTVL.

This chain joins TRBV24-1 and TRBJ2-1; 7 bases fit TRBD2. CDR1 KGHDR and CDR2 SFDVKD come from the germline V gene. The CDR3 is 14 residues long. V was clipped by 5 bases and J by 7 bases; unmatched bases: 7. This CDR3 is CATSAAGSLNEQFF. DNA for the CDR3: TGTGCCACCAGTGCAGCGGGATCCTTAAATGAGCAGTTCTTC.

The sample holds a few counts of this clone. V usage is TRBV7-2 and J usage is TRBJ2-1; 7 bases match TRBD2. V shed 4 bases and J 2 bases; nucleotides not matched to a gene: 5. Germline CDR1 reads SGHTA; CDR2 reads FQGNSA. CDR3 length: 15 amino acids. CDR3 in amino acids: CASSSVAGAYNEQFF. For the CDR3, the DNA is TGTGCCAGCAGCTCCGTGGCGGGAGCCTACAATGAGCAGTTCTTC.

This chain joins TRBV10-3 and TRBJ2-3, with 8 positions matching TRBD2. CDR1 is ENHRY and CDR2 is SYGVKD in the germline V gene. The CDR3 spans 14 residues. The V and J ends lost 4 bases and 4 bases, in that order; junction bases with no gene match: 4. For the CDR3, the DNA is TGTGCCATCAGTGTCCAGCGGGAGTCAGATACGCAGTATTTT. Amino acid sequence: CAISVQRESDTQYF.

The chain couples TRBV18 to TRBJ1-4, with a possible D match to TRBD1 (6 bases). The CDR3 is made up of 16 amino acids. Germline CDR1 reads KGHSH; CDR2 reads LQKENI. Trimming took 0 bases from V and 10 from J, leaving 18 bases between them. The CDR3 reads CASSPPIQNRAGKLFF. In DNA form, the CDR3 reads TGTGCCAGCTCACCACCGATTCAAAACAGGGCGGGAAAACTGTTTTTT.

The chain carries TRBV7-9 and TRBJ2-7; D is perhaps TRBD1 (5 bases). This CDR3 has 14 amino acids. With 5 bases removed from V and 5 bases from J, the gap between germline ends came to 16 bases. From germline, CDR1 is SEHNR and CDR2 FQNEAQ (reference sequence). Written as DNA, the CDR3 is TGTGCCAGCAGCGACCGACAGAATCTAGACGAGCAGTACTTC. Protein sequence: CASSDRQNLDEQYF.

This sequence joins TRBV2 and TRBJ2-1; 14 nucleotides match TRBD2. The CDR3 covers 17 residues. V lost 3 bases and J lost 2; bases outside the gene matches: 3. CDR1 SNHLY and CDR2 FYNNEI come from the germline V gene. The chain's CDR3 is CASSDPGLAGAYNEQFF. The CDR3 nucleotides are TGTGCCAGCAGTGATCCGGGACTAGCGGGAGCCTACAATGAGCAGTTCTTC.

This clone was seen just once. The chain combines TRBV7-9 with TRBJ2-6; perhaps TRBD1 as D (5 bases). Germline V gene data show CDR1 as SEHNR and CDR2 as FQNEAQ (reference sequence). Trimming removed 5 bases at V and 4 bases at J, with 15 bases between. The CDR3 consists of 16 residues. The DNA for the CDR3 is TGTGCCAGCAGCGGCGGACAAAGGTACGGGGCCAACGTCCTGACTTTC. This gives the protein CASSGGQRYGANVLTF.

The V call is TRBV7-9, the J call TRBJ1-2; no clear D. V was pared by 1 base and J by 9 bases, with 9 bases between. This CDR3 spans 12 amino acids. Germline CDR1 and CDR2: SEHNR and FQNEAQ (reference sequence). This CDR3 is CASSLEQIRYTF. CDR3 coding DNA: TGTGCCAGCAGCTTAGAACAAATCCGCTACACCTTC.

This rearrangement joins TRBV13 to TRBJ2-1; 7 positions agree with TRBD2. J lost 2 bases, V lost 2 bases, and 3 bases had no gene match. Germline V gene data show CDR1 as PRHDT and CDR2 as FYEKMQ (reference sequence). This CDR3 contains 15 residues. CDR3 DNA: TGTGCCAGCAGCTTAAAGCGGGACCCCTACAATGAGCAGTTCTTC. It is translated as CASSLKRDPYNEQFF. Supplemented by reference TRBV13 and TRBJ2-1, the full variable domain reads AAGVIQSPRHLIKEKRETATLKCYPIPRHDTVYWYQQGPGQDPQFLISFYEKMQSDKGSIPDRFSAQQFSDYHSELNMSSLELGDSALYFCASSLKRDPYNEQFFGPGTRLTVL.

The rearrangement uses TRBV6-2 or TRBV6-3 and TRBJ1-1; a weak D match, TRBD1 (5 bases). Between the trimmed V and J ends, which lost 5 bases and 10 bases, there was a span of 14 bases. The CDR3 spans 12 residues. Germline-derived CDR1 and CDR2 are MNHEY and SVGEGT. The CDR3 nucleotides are TGTGCCAGCAGTCGTACTACGGGGGGAGCTTTCTTT. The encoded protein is CASSRTTGGAFF.

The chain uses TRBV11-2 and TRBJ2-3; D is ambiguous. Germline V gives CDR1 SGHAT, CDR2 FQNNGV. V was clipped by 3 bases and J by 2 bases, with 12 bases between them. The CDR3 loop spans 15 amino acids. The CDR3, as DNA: TGTGCCAGCAGCTTCGTCGGCAGGTCCACAGATACGCAGTATTTT. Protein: CASSFVGRSTDTQYF.